This is a list of T cell receptor beta chains from one sample in a study of graft-versus-host responses after intestinal transplantation. Produced via immunoSEQ multiplex PCR; TCRdb's table is partial and in-frame only. Of around 92,000 clones listed, more than 75% are singletons. The specimen comprised PBMCs, sampled 255 days after intestinal transplant. Every receptor here comes from a human patient who received an intestinal transplant, so some T cells may come from the graft donor. Both conserved end residues are part of each CDR3. Each record gives: CDR3 DNA, CDR3 protein, J gene, D gene, V gene, clone size. A D gene is named only where the DNA matches it firmly. Clone size is stated in some rows and not others, as once, few, many or a class when expanded.

TGCGCCAGCACACCGGCTTTGACAGGGAATGCCGCCGTCACTGAAGCTTTCTTT | CASTPALTGNAAVTEAFF | TRBJ1-1 | TRBD1 | TRBV4-1 | NA
TGCAGCGTTGATGCCTCCCCTAGGGGCTTCGGGCCCTATGGCTACACCTTC | CSVDASPRGFGPYGYTF | TRBJ1-2 | NA | TRBV29-1 | NA
TGTGCCAGCAGCTTGGGACAGATGAACACTGAAGCTTTCTTT | CASSLGQMNTEAFF | TRBJ1-1 | TRBD1 | TRBV7-3 | few
TGTGCCAGCAGCTTCCGGATGGGGGACACTGAAGCTTTCTTT | CASSFRMGDTEAFF | TRBJ1-1 | NA | TRBV5-6 | NA
TGTGCCAGCAGCGCCGGGACAGACCAAGAGACCCAGTACTTC | CASSAGTDQETQYF | TRBJ2-5 | TRBD1 | TRBV5-8 | NA
TGCGCCAGCAGCTACCCCGGGACACTAAACACCGGGGAGCTGTTTTTT | CASSYPGTLNTGELFF | TRBJ2-2 | NA | TRBV5-1 | NA
TGTGCCAGCACCCGACAGCCATGGGACAAAAACATTCAGTACTTC | CASTRQPWDKNIQYF | TRBJ2-4 | NA | TRBV5-6 | NA
TGTGCCAGCCACAGAGAGGGATTTGGTTCACCCCTCCACTTT | CASHREGFGSPLHF | TRBJ1-6 | NA | TRBV5-4 | few
TGTGCCAGCAGCGGGGCGGGTCTGAACACTGAAGCTTTCTTT | CASSGAGLNTEAFF | TRBJ1-1 | NA | TRBV13 | NA
TGTGCCAGCAGCCACCGGCGCAAGGGCTTCTCTGGAAACACCATATATTTT | CASSHRRKGFSGNTIYF | TRBJ1-3 | NA | TRBV28 | NA
TGTGCCAGCGGAGAGGACGGAACTAATGAAAAACTGTTTTTT | CASGEDGTNEKLFF | TRBJ1-4 | NA | TRBV28 | NA
TGTGCCAGCTCTCAACAGGGATTGAACACTGAAGCTTTCTTT | CASSQQGLNTEAFF | TRBJ1-1 | NA | TRBV18 | NA
TGTGCCAGCAGTTTCCCCGACAGGCACAATGAGCAGTTCTTC | CASSFPDRHNEQFF | TRBJ2-1 | NA | TRBV6-6 | NA
TGTGCCAGCAGCTTAGTCGCTCTAGCGGAAGTGCACAGAAATACGCAGTATTTT | CASSLVALAEVHRNTQYF | TRBJ2-3 | TRBD2 | TRBV11-2 | once
TGCGCCAGCAGCCTCCGGACAGCCGATAATTCACCCCTCCACTTT | CASSLRTADNSPLHF | TRBJ1-6 | NA | TRBV5-1 | NA
TGTGCCAGCAGTCAACGGTTGGCCGGGGAGCTGTTTTTT | CASSQRLAGELFF | TRBJ2-2 | NA | TRBV6-5 | once
TGCGCCAGCAAAACGGGACAGGGGTTCAATGAGCAGTTCTTC | CASKTGQGFNEQFF | TRBJ2-1 | TRBD1 | TRBV5-1 | NA
TGTGCCAGCAGCGCGCTACTAGCGGGGGGGCTAGATACGCAGTATTTT | CASSALLAGGLDTQYF | TRBJ2-3 | TRBD2 | TRBV9 | NA
TGTGCCAGCAGCGCCCGGGACAGGTCCTACGAGCAGTACTTC | CASSARDRSYEQYF | TRBJ2-7 | TRBD1 | TRBV13 | NA
TGCGCCAGCAGCCAAGTCTTGCAGGGGTCCTACAATGAGCAGTTCTTC | CASSQVLQGSYNEQFF | TRBJ2-1 | NA | TRBV4-3 | NA
TGTGCCAGCACGGCAGGGGTAAAAGGTGGCAATCAGCCCCAGCATTTT | CASTAGVKGGNQPQHF | TRBJ1-5 | NA | TRBV28 | NA
TGTGCCATCAGTGAGTCGACAGGAAGAACCTTCTATGGCTACACCTTC | CAISESTGRTFYGYTF | TRBJ1-2 | NA | TRBV10-3 | NA
TGCGCCAGCAGATTGGCCCGGGGACAGGGGCGGGAGAGGGAAAAACTGTTTTTT | CASRLARGQGREREKLFF | TRBJ1-4 | TRBD1 | TRBV4-1 | NA
TGTGCCAGTAGCAGACAGGGGGCCTACGAGCAGTACTTC | CASSRQGAYEQYF | TRBJ2-7 | TRBD1 | TRBV19 | NA
TGTGCCAGCAGCCAACAGCACTGGTACAATCAGCCCCAGCATTTT | CASSQQHWYNQPQHF | TRBJ1-5 | NA | TRBV6-5 | NA
TGTGCCAGCAGTTCCCGGGCCCCAAACAATGAGCAGTTCTTC | CASSSRAPNNEQFF | TRBJ2-1 | NA | TRBV6-1 | NA
TGTGCCAGCAGCCCTGGGGCAGGCCGACTTTCCTACGAGCAGTACTTC | CASSPGAGRLSYEQYF | TRBJ2-7 | NA | TRBV5-4 | NA
TGTGCCAGCAGCTTAGCAGGGTATAATTCACCCCTCCACTTT | CASSLAGYNSPLHF | TRBJ1-6 | NA | TRBV7-9 | NA
TGTGCCAGCAGTTTCAGGACTAGTGGCACCGGGGAGCTGTTTTTT | CASSFRTSGTGELFF | TRBJ2-2 | TRBD2 | TRBV2 | NA
TGTGCCAGCAGCGTCTCTAGCGGGGGGCCGTACGAGCAGTACTTC | CASSVSSGGPYEQYF | TRBJ2-7 | TRBD2 | TRBV9 | NA
TGTGCCAGCAGCCCAGGGACTAGCGGGGGGAACTCCTACAATGAGCAGTTCTTC | CASSPGTSGGNSYNEQFF | TRBJ2-1 | TRBD2 | TRBV11-2 | once
TGTGCCAGCAGTCCTTCCCCCAGGGAGGTGAGCAATCAGCCCCAGCATTTT | CASSPSPREVSNQPQHF | TRBJ1-5 | NA | TRBV27 | NA
TGCAGCGTTGAAGTGGTAGCGGGGGCAGATACGCAGTATTTT | CSVEVVAGADTQYF | TRBJ2-3 | TRBD2 | TRBV29-1 | NA
TGCGCCAGCAGCTTGTCAGGGGGCTTGACTGGAAACACCATATATTTT | CASSLSGGLTGNTIYF | TRBJ1-3 | TRBD1 | TRBV5-1 | NA
TGTGCCTGGAGCTCCGGGTTCCTCAATGAGCAGTTCTTC | CAWSSGFLNEQFF | TRBJ2-1 | NA | TRBV30 | NA
TGCAGTGCTACAAAAAGGGAGACCCAGTACTTC | CSATKRETQYF | TRBJ2-5 | NA | TRBV20-1 | NA
TGTGCCAGCAGCTTCCTAGCGGGGGAGTACGAGCAGTACTTC | CASSFLAGEYEQYF | TRBJ2-7 | TRBD2 | TRBV7-2 | NA
TGCGCCAGCAGTGAGTCGAAGTCTAGGGAGACCCAGTACTTC | CASSESKSRETQYF | TRBJ2-5 | NA | TRBV10-1 | NA
TGTGCCAGCAATCCTGACAGAACTAACTATGGCTACACCTTC | CASNPDRTNYGYTF | TRBJ1-2 | NA | TRBV2 | NA
TGTGCCAGCAGTTTGGTTGGTGGGTGGGAGACCCAGTACTTC | CASSLVGGWETQYF | TRBJ2-5 | NA | TRBV7-6 | NA
TGTGCCAGCAGTTCCGGACAGGGGATAGCGGGCTACACCTTC | CASSSGQGIAGYTF | TRBJ1-2 | TRBD1 | TRBV28 | NA
TGTGCCAGCAGCCCTAGCGGGGGGGCGCCAAGCTCCTACAATGAGCAGTTCTTC | CASSPSGGAPSSYNEQFF | TRBJ2-1 | TRBD2 | TRBV7-3 | NA
TGTGCCAGTTCTATACAGAGGAACACTGAAGCTTTCTTT | CASSIQRNTEAFF | TRBJ1-1 | NA | TRBV6-5 | NA
TGTGCCAGCAGTCCTCAACCTTCCAGGAACTATGGCTACACCTTC | CASSPQPSRNYGYTF | TRBJ1-2 | NA | TRBV28 | NA
TGTGCCACCGCGGAGAGAGGGGGGAGTTTCTCACCCCTCCACTTT | CATAERGGSFSPLHF | TRBJ1-6 | NA | TRBV6-1 | NA
TGTGCCTGGAGTGACCGGGACAGGGGGCATCAGCCCCAGCATTTT | CAWSDRDRGHQPQHF | TRBJ1-5 | TRBD1 | TRBV30 | NA
TGCGCCAGCAGCTCCCGCCAGGGGCGTGAGCAGTTCTTC | CASSSRQGREQFF | TRBJ2-1 | NA | TRBV4-1 | NA
TGTGCCAGCAGTTTCGGACGTCGCAATGAGCAGTTCTTC | CASSFGRRNEQFF | TRBJ2-1 | NA | TRBV27 | NA
TGCGCCAGCAGCCTTGGGGTAGCGGGGGGAGAGACCCAGTACTTC | CASSLGVAGGETQYF | TRBJ2-5 | TRBD2 | TRBV5-1 | NA
TGTGCCAGCAGTGGGGACAGGGGGCTGGGCAATCAGCCCCAGCATTTT | CASSGDRGLGNQPQHF | TRBJ1-5 | TRBD1 | TRBV28 | NA
TGTGCCTGGAGTGTACGGAGGACAGACTATGGCTACACCTTC | CAWSVRRTDYGYTF | TRBJ1-2 | NA | TRBV30 | few
TGTGCCAGCAGCGATCCTCGACAGGGCGGTGATGAAAAACTGTTTTTT | CASSDPRQGGDEKLFF | TRBJ1-4 | TRBD1 | TRBV7-8 | once
TGTGCCAGCAGTCCAGCGCCGAGCCTTTACAATGAGCAGTTCTTC | CASSPAPSLYNEQFF | TRBJ2-1 | NA | TRBV28 | once
TGTGCCAGCAGTTATCGCAGGGCCGGGGAGCTGTTTTTT | CASSYRRAGELFF | TRBJ2-2 | NA | TRBV6-5 | NA
TGTGCCAGCAGCGTAGAGTGGGATCCGCAGGATACGCAGTATTTT | CASSVEWDPQDTQYF | TRBJ2-3 | NA | TRBV9 | NA
TGTGCCAGCAGTGAGGTGAACACTGAAGCTTTCTTT | CASSEVNTEAFF | TRBJ1-1 | NA | TRBV6-1 | NA
TGTGCCACTTGGACTGGGGCGCCTGGCTACACCTTC | CATWTGAPGYTF | TRBJ1-2 | NA | TRBV28 | NA
TGTGCCAGCAGCTTAGGGTCTGGGACGAACACCGGGGAGCTGTTTTTT | CASSLGSGTNTGELFF | TRBJ2-2 | NA | TRBV7-9 | NA
TGTGCCAGCAGCTCGGGACCCCACAATGAGCAGTTCTTC | CASSSGPHNEQFF | TRBJ2-1 | NA | TRBV5-5 | NA